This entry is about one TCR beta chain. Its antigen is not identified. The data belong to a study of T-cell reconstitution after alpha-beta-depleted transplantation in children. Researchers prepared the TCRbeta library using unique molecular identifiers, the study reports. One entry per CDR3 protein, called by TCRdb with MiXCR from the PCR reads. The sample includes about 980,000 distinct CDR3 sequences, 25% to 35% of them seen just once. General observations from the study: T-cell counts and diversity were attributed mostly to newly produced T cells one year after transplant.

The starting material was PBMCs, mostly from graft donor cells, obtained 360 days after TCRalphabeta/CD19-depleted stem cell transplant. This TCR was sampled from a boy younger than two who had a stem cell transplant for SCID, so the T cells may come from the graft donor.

The CDR3 loop reads CSVVLSKGGSYEQYF. In DNA, the CDR3 is TGCAGCGTTGTTTTATCGAAGGGAGGTTCCTACGAGCAGTACTTC. The genes are TRBV29-1 and TRBJ2-7, with D tentatively TRBD2 (6 bases). The V and J ends lost 4 bases and 1 base respectively, with 17 bases between them. Germline CDR1 reads SQVTM; CDR2 reads ANQGSEA. The CDR3 spans 15 residues.